The clone carrying this T cell receptor (beta chain) is a singleton in its sample. The antigen is unknown. Trimming stripped 0 bases from V and 4 bases from J, with 13 bases between. CDR3 length equals 16 residues. The germline V gene encodes CDR1 GTSNPN and CDR2 SVGIG (reference sequence). Assay used: immunoSEQ multiplex PCR; TCRdb lists only in-frame clones, some missing. The sample lists about 150,000 clones, 92% occurring once. The sample comes from a study of T cell responses to AZD1222 COVID-19 vaccine. The overall study: Samples with a second dose at about 4 or about 12 weeks were pooled together.

Notes on the study in general: Seropositive status at baseline applied to only a handful of AZD1222 recipients. Two AZD1222 doses significantly raised spike-specific TCR breadth and depth over controls.

The gene calls are TRBV30 and TRBJ1-6; D gene unclear. The TCR sequence derives from an adult in good health. This sample comprised peripheral blood, obtained on day 0 of AZD1222 vaccination. CDR3 nucleotide sequence: TGTGCCTGGAGTGTTACGGCCGGGATGTATAATTCACCCCTCCACTTT. It specifies CAWSVTAGMYNSPLHF.